This T cell receptor beta chain was found in a study of cytomegalovirus exposure and HLA in healthy donors. Study-level results: Most TCR sequences proved rare, with some public TCRs found in many donors. It was in a later analysis that TCR association rates were seen to vary by HLA locus, highest for DRB1 and lowest for HLA-C.

The CDR3 length is 18 residues. CDR1 SGHNT and CDR2 YYREEE come from the germline V gene (reference sequence). Unmatched junction bases numbered 12, after V lost 3 bases and J lost 1 base. A multiplex PCR was run with 60 Vbeta primers and 13 Jbeta primers. This table comes from immunoSEQ multiplex PCR, and its TCRdb copy is limited to in-frame clones, with some not included. The sample has almost 95,000 clones; about three fifths are singletons. As concerns this clone: No antigen is known for it.

The chain carries TRBV5-4 and TRBJ2-3, with 9 bases that match TRBD1. The receptor comes from a man in his thirties or forties in good health and CMV-seronegative. The specimen was PBMCs. CDR3 in DNA: TGTGCCAGCAGCTCGTACAGGGGGCGGATCATCGGCACAGATACGCAGTATTTT. Its translation: CASSSYRGRIIGTDTQYF.